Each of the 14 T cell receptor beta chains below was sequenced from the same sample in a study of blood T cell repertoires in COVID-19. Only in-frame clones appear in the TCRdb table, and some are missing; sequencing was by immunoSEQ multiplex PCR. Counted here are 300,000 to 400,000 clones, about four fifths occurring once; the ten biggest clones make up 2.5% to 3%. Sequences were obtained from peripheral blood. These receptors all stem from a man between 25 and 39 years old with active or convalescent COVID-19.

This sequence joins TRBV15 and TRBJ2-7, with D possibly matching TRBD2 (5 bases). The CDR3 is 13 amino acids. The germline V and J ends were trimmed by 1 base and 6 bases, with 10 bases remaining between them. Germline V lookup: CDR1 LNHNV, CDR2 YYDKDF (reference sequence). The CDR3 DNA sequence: TGTGCCACCAGCAGAGCCCGCGGGTTCGAGCAGTACTTC. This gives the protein CATSRARGFEQYF.

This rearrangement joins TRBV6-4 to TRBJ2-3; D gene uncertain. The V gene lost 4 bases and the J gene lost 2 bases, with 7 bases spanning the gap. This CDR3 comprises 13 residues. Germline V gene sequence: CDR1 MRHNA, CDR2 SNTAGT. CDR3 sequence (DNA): TGTGCCAGCAGTGCACAGAACACAGATACGCAGTATTTT. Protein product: CASSAQNTDTQYF.

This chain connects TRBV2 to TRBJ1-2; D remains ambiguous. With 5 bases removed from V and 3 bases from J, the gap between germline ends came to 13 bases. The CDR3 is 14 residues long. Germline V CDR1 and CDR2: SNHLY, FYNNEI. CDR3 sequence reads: CASSSLADYYGYTF. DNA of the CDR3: TGTGCCAGCAGTTCCCTGGCGGACTACTATGGCTACACCTTC.

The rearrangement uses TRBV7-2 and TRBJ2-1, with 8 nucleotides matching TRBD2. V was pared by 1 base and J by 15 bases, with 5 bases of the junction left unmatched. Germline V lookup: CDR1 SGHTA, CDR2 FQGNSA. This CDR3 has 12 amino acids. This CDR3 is CASSLVGLDPFF. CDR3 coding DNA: TGTGCCAGCAGCTTAGTGGGACTAGATCCGTTCTTC.

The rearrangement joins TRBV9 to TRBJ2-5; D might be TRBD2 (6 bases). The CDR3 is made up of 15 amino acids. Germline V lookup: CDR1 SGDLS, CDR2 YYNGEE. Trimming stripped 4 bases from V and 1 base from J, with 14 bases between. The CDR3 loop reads CASSPQGRGQETQYF. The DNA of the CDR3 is TGTGCCAGCAGCCCGCAAGGGCGGGGCCAAGAGACCCAGTACTTC.

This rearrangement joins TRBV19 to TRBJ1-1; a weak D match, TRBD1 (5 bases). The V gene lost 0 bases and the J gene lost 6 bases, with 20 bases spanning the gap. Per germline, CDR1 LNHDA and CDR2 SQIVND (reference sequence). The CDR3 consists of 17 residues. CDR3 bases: TGTGCCAGTAGTATAGATCCCAGACGACGGAGGGGACCTGAAGCTTTCTTT. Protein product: CASSIDPRRRRGPEAFF.

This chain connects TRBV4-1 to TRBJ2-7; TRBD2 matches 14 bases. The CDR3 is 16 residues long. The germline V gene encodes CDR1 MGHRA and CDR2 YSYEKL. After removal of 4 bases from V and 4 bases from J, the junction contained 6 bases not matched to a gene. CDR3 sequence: CASSLTTSGGVYEQYF. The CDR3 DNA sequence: TGCGCCAGCAGCCTCACGACTAGCGGGGGGGTGTACGAGCAGTACTTC.

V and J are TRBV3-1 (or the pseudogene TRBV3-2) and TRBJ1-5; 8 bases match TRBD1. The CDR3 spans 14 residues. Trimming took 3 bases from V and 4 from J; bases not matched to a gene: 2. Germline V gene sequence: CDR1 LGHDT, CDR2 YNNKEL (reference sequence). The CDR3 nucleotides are TGTGCCAGCAGCCAGGACAGGGAGAATCAGCCCCAGCATTTT. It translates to CASSQDRENQPQHF.

The CDR3: CASNGVTVNTIYF. The DNA for the CDR3 is TGTGCCAGCAACGGGGTTACGGTAAACACCATATATTTT. V is TRBV2 and J is TRBJ1-3; no firm D call. The CDR3 totals 13 residues. With 7 bases removed from V and 6 bases from J, the gap between germline ends came to 13 bases. CDR1 and CDR2 from the germline V gene are SNHLY and FYNNEI.

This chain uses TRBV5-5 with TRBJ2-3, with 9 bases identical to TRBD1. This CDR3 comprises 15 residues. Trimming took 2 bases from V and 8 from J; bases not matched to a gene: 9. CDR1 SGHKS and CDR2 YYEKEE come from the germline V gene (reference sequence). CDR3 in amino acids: CASSFDRGDRGTQYF. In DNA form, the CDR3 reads TGTGCCAGCAGCTTCGACAGGGGGGACCGAGGTACGCAGTATTTT.

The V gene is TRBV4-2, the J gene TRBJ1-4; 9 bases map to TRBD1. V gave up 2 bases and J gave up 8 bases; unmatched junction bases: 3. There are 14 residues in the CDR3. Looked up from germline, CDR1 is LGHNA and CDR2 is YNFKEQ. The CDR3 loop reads CASSQRGQGEKLFF. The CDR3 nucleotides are TGTGCCAGCAGCCAACGCGGACAGGGGGAAAAACTGTTTTTT.

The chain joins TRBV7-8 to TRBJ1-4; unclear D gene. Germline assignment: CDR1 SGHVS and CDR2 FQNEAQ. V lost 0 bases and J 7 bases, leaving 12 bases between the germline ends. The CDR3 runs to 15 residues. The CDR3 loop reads CASSLAVRVGEKLFF. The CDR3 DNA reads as TGTGCCAGCAGCTTAGCGGTGAGGGTCGGTGAAAAACTGTTTTTT.

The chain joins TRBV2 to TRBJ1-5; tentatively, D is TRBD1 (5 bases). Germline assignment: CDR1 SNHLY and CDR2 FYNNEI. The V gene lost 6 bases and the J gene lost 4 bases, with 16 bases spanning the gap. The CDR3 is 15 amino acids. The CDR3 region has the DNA TGTGCCAGCAGAAGGGGTCAGGCCTATAATCAGCCCCAGCATTTT. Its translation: CASRRGQAYNQPQHF. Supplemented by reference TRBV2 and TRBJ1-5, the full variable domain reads EPEVTQTPSHQVTQMGQEVILRCVPISNHLYFYWYRQILGQKVEFLVSFYNNEISEKSEIFDDQFSVERPDGSNFTLKIRSTKLEDSAMYFCASRRGQAYNQPQHFGDGTRLSIL.

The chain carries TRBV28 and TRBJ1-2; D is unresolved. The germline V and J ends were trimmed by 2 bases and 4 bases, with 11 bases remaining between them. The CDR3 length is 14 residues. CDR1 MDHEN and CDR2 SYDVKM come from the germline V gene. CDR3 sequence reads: CASSLTLGAYGYTF. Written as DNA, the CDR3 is TGTGCCAGCAGTTTAACACTGGGAGCCTATGGCTACACCTTC.